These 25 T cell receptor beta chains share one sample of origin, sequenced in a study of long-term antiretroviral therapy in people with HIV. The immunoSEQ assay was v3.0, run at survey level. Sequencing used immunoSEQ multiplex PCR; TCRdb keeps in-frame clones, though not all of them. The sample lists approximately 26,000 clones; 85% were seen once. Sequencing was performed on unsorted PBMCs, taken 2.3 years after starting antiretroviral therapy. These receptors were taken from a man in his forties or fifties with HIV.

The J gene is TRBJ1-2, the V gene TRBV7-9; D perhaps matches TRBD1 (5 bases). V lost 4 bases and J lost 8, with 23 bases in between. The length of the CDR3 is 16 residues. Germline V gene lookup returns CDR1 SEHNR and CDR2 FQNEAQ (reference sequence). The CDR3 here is CASSSVEGFWISGYTF. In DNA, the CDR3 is TGTGCCAGCAGCTCAGTAGAGGGGTTTTGGATAAGCGGCTACACCTTC.

The CDR3 bases are TGTGCCAGTAGTAGGCGGACTAGCGGGGAGCAAGAGACCCAGTACTTC. It yields the protein CASSRRTSGEQETQYF. The chain employs TRBV19 and TRBJ2-5; 12 bases line up with TRBD2. Germline values: CDR1 LNHDA, CDR2 SQIVND (reference sequence). CDR3 length equals 16 residues. Trimming took 4 bases from V and 2 from J; bases not matched to a gene: 5. Together with reference TRBV19 and TRBJ2-5, the CDR3 gives the full variable domain: DGGITQSPKYLFRKEGQNVTLSCEQNLNHDAMYWYRQDPGQGLRLIYYSQIVNDFQKGDIAEGYSVSREKKESFPLTVTSAQKNPTAFYLCASSRRTSGEQETQYFGPGTRLLVL.

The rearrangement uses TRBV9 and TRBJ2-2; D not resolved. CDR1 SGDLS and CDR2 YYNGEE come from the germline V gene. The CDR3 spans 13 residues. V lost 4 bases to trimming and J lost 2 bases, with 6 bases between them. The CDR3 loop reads CASSSDNTGELFF. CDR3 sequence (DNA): TGTGCCAGCAGCTCTGATAACACCGGGGAGCTGTTTTTT.

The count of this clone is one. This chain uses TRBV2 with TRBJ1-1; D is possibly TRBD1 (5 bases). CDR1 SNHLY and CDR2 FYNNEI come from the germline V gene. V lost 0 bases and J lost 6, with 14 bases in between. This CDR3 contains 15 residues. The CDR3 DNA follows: TGTGCCAGCAGTGAAGCGGGGGTCCCCTATGCTGAAGCTTTCTTT. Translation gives CASSEAGVPYAEAFF.

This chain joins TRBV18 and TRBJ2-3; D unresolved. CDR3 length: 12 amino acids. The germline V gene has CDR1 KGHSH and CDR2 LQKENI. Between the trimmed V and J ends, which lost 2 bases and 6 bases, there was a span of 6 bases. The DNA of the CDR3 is TGTGCCAGCTCACCAGCCGCTGATACGCAGTATTTT. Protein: CASSPAADTQYF.

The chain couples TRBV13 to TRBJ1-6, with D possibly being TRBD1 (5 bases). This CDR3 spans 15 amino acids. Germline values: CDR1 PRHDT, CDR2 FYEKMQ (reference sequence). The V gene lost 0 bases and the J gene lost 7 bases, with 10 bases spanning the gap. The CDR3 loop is CASSLGDTGNSPLHF. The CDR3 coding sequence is TGTGCCAGCAGCTTAGGGGACACAGGAAATTCACCCCTCCACTTT.

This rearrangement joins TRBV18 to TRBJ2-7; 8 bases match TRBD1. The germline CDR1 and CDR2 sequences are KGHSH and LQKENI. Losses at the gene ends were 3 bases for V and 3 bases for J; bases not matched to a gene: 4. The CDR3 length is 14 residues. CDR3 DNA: TGTGCCAGCTCACCCAGACAGGGGATCTACGAGCAGTACTTC. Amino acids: CASSPRQGIYEQYF.

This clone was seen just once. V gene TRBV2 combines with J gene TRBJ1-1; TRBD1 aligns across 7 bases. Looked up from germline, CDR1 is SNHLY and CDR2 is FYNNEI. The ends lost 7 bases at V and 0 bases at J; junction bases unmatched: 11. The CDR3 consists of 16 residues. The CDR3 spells CASNILRQGMNTEAFF. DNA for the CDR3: TGTGCCAGCAACATACTTCGACAGGGTATGAACACTGAAGCTTTCTTT. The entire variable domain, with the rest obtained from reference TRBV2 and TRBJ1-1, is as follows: EPEVTQTPSHQVTQMGQEVILRCVPISNHLYFYWYRQILGQKVEFLVSFYNNEISEKSEIFDDQFSVERPDGSNFTLKIRSTKLEDSAMYFCASNILRQGMNTEAFFGQGTRLTVV.

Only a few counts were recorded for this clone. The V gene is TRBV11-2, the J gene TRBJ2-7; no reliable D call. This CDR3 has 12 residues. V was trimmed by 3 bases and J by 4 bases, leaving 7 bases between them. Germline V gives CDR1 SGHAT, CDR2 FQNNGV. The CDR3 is CASSFAGYEQYF. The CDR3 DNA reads TGTGCCAGCAGCTTTGCTGGGTACGAGCAGTACTTC.

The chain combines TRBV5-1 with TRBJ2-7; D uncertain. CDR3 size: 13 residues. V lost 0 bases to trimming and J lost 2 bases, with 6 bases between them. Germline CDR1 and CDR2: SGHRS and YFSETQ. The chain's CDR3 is CASSLEQTYEQYF. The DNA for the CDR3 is TGCGCCAGCAGCTTGGAACAGACCTACGAGCAGTACTTC. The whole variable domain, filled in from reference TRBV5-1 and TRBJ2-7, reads KAGVTQTPRYLIKTRGQQVTLSCSPISGHRSVSWYQQTPGQGLQFLFEYFSETQRNKGNFPGRFSGRQFSNSRSEMNVSTLELGDSALYLCASSLEQTYEQYFGPGTRLTVT.

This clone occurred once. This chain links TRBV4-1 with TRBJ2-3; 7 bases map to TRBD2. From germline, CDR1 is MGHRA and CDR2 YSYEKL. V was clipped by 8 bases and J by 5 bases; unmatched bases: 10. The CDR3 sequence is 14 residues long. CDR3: CASRARELLDTQYF. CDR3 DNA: TGCGCCAGCCGAGCGCGGGAGTTGTTAGATACGCAGTATTTT.

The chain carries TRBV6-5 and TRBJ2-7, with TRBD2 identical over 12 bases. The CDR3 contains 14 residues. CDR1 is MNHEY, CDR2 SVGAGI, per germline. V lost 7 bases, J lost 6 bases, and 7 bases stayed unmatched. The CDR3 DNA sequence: TGTGCCAGCACTACAATGACTAGCGGGAGCGAGCAGTACTTC. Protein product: CASTTMTSGSEQYF.

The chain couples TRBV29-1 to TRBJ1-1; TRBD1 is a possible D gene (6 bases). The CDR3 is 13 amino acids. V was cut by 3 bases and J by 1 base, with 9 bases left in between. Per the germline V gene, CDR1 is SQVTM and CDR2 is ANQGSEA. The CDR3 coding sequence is TGCAGCGTTGAGAAGGGACAGAACACTGAAGCTTTCTTT. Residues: CSVEKGQNTEAFF.

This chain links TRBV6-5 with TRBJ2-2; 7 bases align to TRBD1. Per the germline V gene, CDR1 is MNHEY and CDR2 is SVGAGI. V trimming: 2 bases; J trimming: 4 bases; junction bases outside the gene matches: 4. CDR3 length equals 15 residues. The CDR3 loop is CASSYGTETTGELFF. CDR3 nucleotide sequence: TGTGCCAGCAGTTACGGGACAGAAACCACCGGGGAGCTGTTTTTT.

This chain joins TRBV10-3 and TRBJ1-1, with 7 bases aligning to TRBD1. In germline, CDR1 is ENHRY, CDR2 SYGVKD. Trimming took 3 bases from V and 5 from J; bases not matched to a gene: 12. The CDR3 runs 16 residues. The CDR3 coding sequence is TGTGCCATCAGTGATGGGACAGCCGATCGGGGGACTGAAGCTTTCTTT. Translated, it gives CAISDGTADRGTEAFF.

The CDR3 loop reads CASSLGQAQPQHF. In nucleotides, the CDR3 is TGTGCCAGCAGCTTGGGGCAGGCCCAGCCCCAGCATTTT. The rearrangement joins TRBV5-6 to TRBJ1-5; the D is unclear. Germline values: CDR1 SGHDT, CDR2 YYEEEE. V gave up 0 bases and J gave up 7 bases, with 8 bases separating them. This CDR3 has 13 amino acids.

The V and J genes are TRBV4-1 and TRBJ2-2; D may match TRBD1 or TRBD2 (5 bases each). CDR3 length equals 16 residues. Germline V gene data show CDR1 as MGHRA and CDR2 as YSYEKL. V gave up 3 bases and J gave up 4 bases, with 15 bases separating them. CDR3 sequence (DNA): TGCGCCAGCAGCCACCCGGGAAGGGGCAGCACCGGGGAGCTGTTTTTT. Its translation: CASSHPGRGSTGELFF.

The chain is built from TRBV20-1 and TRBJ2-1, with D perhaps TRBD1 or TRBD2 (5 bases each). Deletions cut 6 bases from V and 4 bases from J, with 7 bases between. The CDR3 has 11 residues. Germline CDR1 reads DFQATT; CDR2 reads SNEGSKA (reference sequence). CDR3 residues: CSAGAYNEQFF. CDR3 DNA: TGCAGTGCCGGGGCTTACAATGAGCAGTTCTTC.

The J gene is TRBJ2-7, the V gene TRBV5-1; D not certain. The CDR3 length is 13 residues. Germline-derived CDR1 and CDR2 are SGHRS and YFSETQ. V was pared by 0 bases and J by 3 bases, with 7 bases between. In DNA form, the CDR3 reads TGCGCCAGCAGCTTGGACCTTTTCTACGAGCAGTACTTC. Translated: CASSLDLFYEQYF.

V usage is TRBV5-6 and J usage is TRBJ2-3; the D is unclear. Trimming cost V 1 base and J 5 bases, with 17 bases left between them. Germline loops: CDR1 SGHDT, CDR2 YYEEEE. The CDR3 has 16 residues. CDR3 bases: TGTGCCAGCAGCTTGACCCCTCACCCCGCAGGAGATACGCAGTATTTT. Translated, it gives CASSLTPHPAGDTQYF.

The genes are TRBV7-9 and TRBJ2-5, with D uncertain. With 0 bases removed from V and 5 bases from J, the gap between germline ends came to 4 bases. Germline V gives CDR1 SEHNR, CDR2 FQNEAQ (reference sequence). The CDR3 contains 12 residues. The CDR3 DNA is TGTGCCAGCAGCTTAGCGGTCGAGACCCAGTACTTC. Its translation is CASSLAVETQYF. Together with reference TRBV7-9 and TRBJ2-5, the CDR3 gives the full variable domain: DTGVSQNPRHKITKRGQNVTFRCDPISEHNRLYWYRQTLGQGPEFLTYFQNEAQLEKSRLLSDRFSAERPKGSFSTLEIQRTEQGDSAMYLCASSLAVETQYFGPGTRLLVL.

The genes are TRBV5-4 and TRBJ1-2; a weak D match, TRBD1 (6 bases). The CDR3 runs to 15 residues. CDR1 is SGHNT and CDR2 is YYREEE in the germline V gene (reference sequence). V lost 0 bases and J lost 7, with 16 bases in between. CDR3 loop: CASSLDGGRSPGYTF. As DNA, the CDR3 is TGTGCCAGCAGCTTGGACGGGGGGCGCTCCCCTGGCTACACCTTC.

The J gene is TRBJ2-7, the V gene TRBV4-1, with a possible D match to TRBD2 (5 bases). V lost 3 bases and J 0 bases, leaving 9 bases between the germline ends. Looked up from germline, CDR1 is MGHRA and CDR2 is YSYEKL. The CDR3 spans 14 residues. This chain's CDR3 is CASSHLGSSYEQYF. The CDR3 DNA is TGCGCCAGCAGCCACCTGGGGAGCTCCTACGAGCAGTACTTC.

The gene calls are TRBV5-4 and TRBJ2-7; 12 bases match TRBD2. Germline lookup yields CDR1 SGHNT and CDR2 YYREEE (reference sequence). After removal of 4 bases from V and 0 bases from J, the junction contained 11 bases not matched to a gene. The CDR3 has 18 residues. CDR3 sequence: CASSQTSGSGLSSYEQYF. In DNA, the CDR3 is TGTGCCAGCAGCCAGACTAGCGGGAGCGGGTTGAGCTCCTACGAGCAGTACTTC. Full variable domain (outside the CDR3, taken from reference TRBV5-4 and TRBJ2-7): ETGVTQSPTHLIKTRGQQVTLRCSSQSGHNTVSWYQQALGQGPQFIFQYYREEENGRGNFPPRFSGLQFPNYSSELNVNALELDDSALYLCASSQTSGSGLSSYEQYFGPGTRLTVT.

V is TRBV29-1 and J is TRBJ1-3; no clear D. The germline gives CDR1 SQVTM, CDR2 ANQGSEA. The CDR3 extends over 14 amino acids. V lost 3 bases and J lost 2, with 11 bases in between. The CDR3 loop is CSVDRLLTGNTIYF. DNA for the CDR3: TGCAGCGTTGATAGGCTTCTTACTGGAAACACCATATATTTT.